This TCR beta chain was recorded in a study of CD8 T cells in ankylosing spondylitis. Whole-study results and caveats: Disease-linked clones had a CD8+ phenotype and relatively low frequency in peripheral blood.

A quantitative 5'-RACE method, one with molecular barcodes, was used to make TCR beta libraries. TCRdb called the 5' RACE reads again in MiXCR, with one record for every CDR3 protein. The repertoire holds about 88,000 distinct CDR3 sequences, with about 27% as singletons. There are 19 residues in the CDR3. Germline V CDR1 and CDR2: SGHRS, YFSETQ. Trimming took 0 bases from V and 6 from J, leaving 25 bases between them. Only one count was recorded for this clonotype. The antigen is unknown. The sequenced sample was blood, either unsorted or a sorted T cell fraction (not recorded which). The TCR was taken from a male donor with ankylosing spondylitis or in good health (not recorded which). The chain combines TRBV5-1 with TRBJ2-1; D gene uncertain. The CDR3 sequence is CASSLAIRWKTLRVNEQFF. The CDR3 DNA is TGCGCCAGCAGCTTGGCCATACGGTGGAAAACGTTACGTGTCAATGAGCAGTTCTTC. Full variable domain (outside the CDR3, taken from reference TRBV5-1 and TRBJ2-1): KAGVTQTPRYLIKTRGQQVTLSCSPISGHRSVSWYQQTPGQGLQFLFEYFSETQRNKGNFPGRFSGRQFSNSRSEMNVSTLELGDSALYLCASSLAIRWKTLRVNEQFFGPGTRLTVL.